The clone carrying this T cell receptor (beta chain) was found once. Its antigen is not identified. This sample is part of a study of radiation and T cells in renal cell carcinoma. Study-level points and caveats: Without pretreatment biopsies, baseline tumor clonotype presence was undetermined. Top tumor clonotypes rose in blood 2 weeks post-radiation, then contracted.

The data were produced by immunoSEQ multiplex PCR, yet TCRdb's version contains in-frame clones alone and is incomplete. In the table there are 110,000 to 150,000 clones, approximately 82% of which are singletons. Time point specified: baseline pretreatment blood. Treatment reported: 15 Gy SBRT to primary tumor, nephrectomy 4 weeks later. Germline lookup yields CDR1 SGHTA and CDR2 FQGNSA. This CDR3 region has 14 residues. V shed 4 bases, J shed 9 bases, and the junction held 7 bases outside the gene matches. The sequence was collected from a woman in her fifties or sixties with renal cell carcinoma. Sequencing was performed on blood, taken from a patient whose treatment included radiotherapy and nephrectomy. V is TRBV7-2 and J is TRBJ2-1; 9 nucleotides line up with TRBD1. The chain's CDR3 is CASSSGGTGIEQFF. DNA of the CDR3: TGTGCCAGCAGCTCCGGAGGGACAGGGATTGAGCAGTTCTTC. Full variable domain (outside the CDR3, taken from reference TRBV7-2 and TRBJ2-1): GAGVSQSPSNKVTEKGKDVELRCDPISGHTALYWYRQSLGQGLEFLIYFQGNSAPDKSGLPSDRFSAERTGGSVSTLTIQRTQQEDSAVYLCASSSGGTGIEQFFGPGTRLTVL.